This TCR beta chain was sequenced during a study of T cell responses to AZD1222 COVID-19 vaccine. Notes on the study in general: Nearly half of spike-specific TCRs reportedly go after variant regions that carry no mutations. Vaccination with two AZD1222 doses was followed by a rise in Spike-specific TCR breadth and depth. Spike regions recognized by vaccine-associated CD4 TCRs spanned the protein, led by 160-218 and 743-854.

Clones were read by immunoSEQ multiplex PCR, and TCRdb kept only the in-frame ones, dropping some. This sample yields about 110,000 clones, of which approximately 88% are seen a single time; approximately 6.9% belongs to the top ten. The analysis combined second doses at about 4 or about 12 weeks. To note about this clone: The antigen remains unidentified.

The germline V gene has CDR1 LNHDA and CDR2 SQIVND (reference sequence). J was trimmed by 0 bases and V by 5 bases; bases with no gene match: 5. This CDR3 spans 15 amino acids. The source was peripheral blood, collected 28 days after the second AZD1222 dose. The sequence was collected from an adult who received the AZD1222 COVID-19 vaccine. The gene calls are TRBV19 and TRBJ2-5, with TRBD2 matching over 8 bases. The CDR3 DNA reads TGTGCCAGTAGTCAGGGGACTAGGGACCAAGAGACCCAGTACTTC. Residues: CASSQGTRDQETQYF. The complete variable domain, with remaining parts taken from reference TRBV19 and TRBJ2-5, reads DGGITQSPKYLFRKEGQNVTLSCEQNLNHDAMYWYRQDPGQGLRLIYYSQIVNDFQKGDIAEGYSVSREKKESFPLTVTSAQKNPTAFYLCASSQGTRDQETQYFGPGTRLLVL.